These 25 T cell receptor beta chains were all obtained from the same sample, sequenced in a study of follicular helper T cells after annual influenza vaccination. Clones were sequenced by immunoSEQ multiplex PCR, and TCRdb holds only the in-frame ones, with some missing. The sample lists about 11,000 clones; roughly 80% were seen once. As for time point: 2014-2015 season, pre-vaccination. The sample was CXCR5- memory CD4+ T cells sorted from blood, taken on the day of influenza vaccination. These receptor sequences come from an adult who received the influenza vaccine.

CDR3 in amino acids: CAWSVTGRQYF. In DNA form, the CDR3 reads TGTGCCTGGAGTGTGACCGGCAGGCAGTACTTC. The J gene is TRBJ2-7, the V gene TRBV30; D is unresolved. The CDR3 has 11 amino acids. The V end was cut by 0 bases, the J end by 9 bases, with 9 bases between. In germline, CDR1 is GTSNPN, CDR2 SVGIG (reference sequence).

The J gene is TRBJ2-3, the V gene TRBV5-1; TRBD1 is a possible D gene (6 bases). V was trimmed by 7 bases and J by 9 bases, leaving 18 bases between them. The CDR3 consists of 13 residues. Looked up from germline, CDR1 is SGHRS and CDR2 is YFSETQ. CDR3 nucleotide sequence: TGCGCCAGCCTTGAGTCCAGGGGCCGGACGCAGTATTTT. Translation: CASLESRGRTQYF.

Written as DNA, the CDR3 is TGCGCCAGCAGCCAAGTAGGAGTTTATGGCTACACCTTC. It translates to CASSQVGVYGYTF. The V gene is TRBV4-3, the J gene TRBJ1-2; D ambiguous. The V end was cut by 1 base, the J end by 5 bases, with 8 bases between. The CDR3 is made up of 13 amino acids. Germline CDR1 reads LGHNA; CDR2 reads YSLEER.

The chain couples TRBV4-1 to TRBJ2-1; TRBD2 aligns across 8 bases. Germline V CDR1 and CDR2: MGHRA, YSYEKL. V shed 0 bases and J 7 bases; nucleotides not matched to a gene: 11. CDR3 size: 17 residues. In DNA, the CDR3 is TGCGCCAGCAGCCAAGATCGGGGGACTAGTGGGGGGAATGAGCAGTTCTTC. Its translation: CASSQDRGTSGGNEQFF.

The J gene is TRBJ1-2, the V gene TRBV15, with D perhaps TRBD1 (6 bases). The V and J ends lost 0 bases and 4 bases respectively, with 12 bases between them. Germline CDR1 is LNHNV and CDR2 is YYDKDF (reference sequence). This CDR3 has 15 amino acids. In nucleotides, the CDR3 is TGTGCCACCAGCAGAGATCAGGGGACCGGCTATGGCTACACCTTC. This codes for CATSRDQGTGYGYTF.

The rearrangement uses TRBV19 and TRBJ1-5; D gene ambiguous. Trimming left V 3 bases short and J 3 bases short, with 12 bases between. Looked up from germline, CDR1 is LNHDA and CDR2 is SQIVND (reference sequence). CDR3 size: 15 residues. Written as DNA, the CDR3 is TGTGCCAGTAGTATTTATAGTGGACCCAATCAGCCCCAGCATTTT. Amino acids: CASSIYSGPNQPQHF.

The rearrangement joins TRBV29-1 to TRBJ1-1; D is undetermined. V was cut by 6 bases and J by 0 bases, with 11 bases left in between. The germline V gene has CDR1 SQVTM and CDR2 ANQGSEA. The CDR3 contains 13 residues. The CDR3: CSVNRNMNTEAFF. The DNA of the CDR3 is TGCAGCGTCAATAGGAACATGAACACTGAAGCTTTCTTT.

The V gene is TRBV6-5, the J gene TRBJ2-2; 7 bases map to TRBD1. V trimming: 2 bases; J trimming: 8 bases; junction bases outside the gene matches: 8. The CDR3 spans 15 residues. Germline V lookup: CDR1 MNHEY, CDR2 SVGAGI. CDR3 sequence reads: CASSYTSQGVGELFF. DNA for the CDR3: TGTGCCAGCAGTTACACTTCCCAGGGGGTTGGGGAGCTGTTTTTT.

The chain uses TRBV28 and TRBJ1-1; 8 bases are shared with TRBD1. The germline CDR1 and CDR2 sequences are MDHEN and SYDVKM. The CDR3 runs to 12 residues. V was pared by 6 bases and J by 11 bases, with 8 bases of the junction left unmatched. The DNA of the CDR3 is TGTGCCAGCAGCCAATTGGACAGGGAGGCTTTCTTT. This gives the protein CASSQLDREAFF.

The chain has TRBV7-9 and TRBJ2-3, with 10 bases aligning to TRBD2. Germline V gives CDR1 SEHNR, CDR2 FQNEAQ (reference sequence). The CDR3 sequence is 16 residues long. V shed 5 bases, J shed 0 bases, and the junction held 5 bases outside the gene matches. This CDR3 is CASSVGSGGSTDTQYF. In DNA, the CDR3 is TGTGCCAGCAGCGTAGGTAGCGGGGGGAGCACAGATACGCAGTATTTT.

This clone turned up a few times. The rearrangement links TRBV4-3 to TRBJ1-4; no reliable D call. CDR1 LGHNA and CDR2 YSLEER come from the germline V gene. Trimming removed 1 base at V and 7 bases at J, with 10 bases between. There are 14 residues in the CDR3. The CDR3 DNA reads TGCGCCAGCAGCCAAGGCGGGAGAACTGAAAAACTGTTTTTT. Translated, it gives CASSQGGRTEKLFF.

V and J are TRBV6-5 and TRBJ1-2; weak D call: TRBD1 (6 bases). The CDR3 spans 14 residues. V gave up 8 bases and J gave up 2 bases, with 15 bases separating them. Germline V gene sequence: CDR1 MNHEY, CDR2 SVGAGI. This CDR3 is CASGDTRANYGYTF. The CDR3 bases are TGTGCCAGCGGGGACACCCGAGCGAACTATGGCTACACCTTC.

This clone was picked up one time. The chain couples TRBV28 to TRBJ2-1; 15 positions agree with TRBD2. The CDR3 is 15 amino acids. V gave up 6 bases and J gave up 12 bases; unmatched junction bases: 9. Germline V gives CDR1 MDHEN, CDR2 SYDVKM. The CDR3 region is CASSPGTSGRLLQFF. Here the CDR3 DNA reads TGTGCCAGCAGCCCCGGGACTAGCGGGAGGTTGTTGCAGTTCTTC.

Only one count was recorded for this clone. This chain connects TRBV5-4 to TRBJ1-3, with D possibly matching TRBD1 (5 bases). The CDR3 spans 17 residues. Germline V CDR1 and CDR2: SGHNT, YYREEE (reference sequence). The ends were cut back, 5 bases at V and 0 bases at J, with 18 bases in the middle. The DNA for the CDR3 is TGTGCCAGCAGTAGGAAAGGGGAAGGGTTCTCTGGAAACACCATATATTTT. Protein product: CASSRKGEGFSGNTIYF.

This chain connects TRBV10-3 to TRBJ2-6, with D tentatively TRBD1 (6 bases). The germline CDR1 and CDR2 sequences are ENHRY and SYGVKD. The CDR3 is 15 amino acids. Between the trimmed V and J ends, which lost 5 bases and 4 bases, there was a span of 12 bases. CDR3 amino acids: CAISIQGPGANVLTF. The CDR3 DNA sequence: TGTGCCATCAGTATACAGGGCCCCGGGGCCAACGTCCTGACTTTC.

The chain employs TRBV19 and TRBJ2-5, with D possibly TRBD1 on 6 matching bases. V lost 3 bases, J lost 1 base, and 12 bases lay in between. This CDR3 comprises 15 residues. Germline V gene sequence: CDR1 LNHDA, CDR2 SQIVND (reference sequence). This CDR3 reads CASSMGQGLQETQYF. The CDR3 DNA reads TGTGCCAGTAGTATGGGGCAGGGGCTCCAAGAGACCCAGTACTTC.

This CDR3 reads CASSFSYRNSNQPQHF. In DNA form, the CDR3 reads TGTGCCAGCAGTTTTTCTTACAGGAATAGCAATCAGCCCCAGCATTTT. The chain couples TRBV28 to TRBJ1-5; a weak D match, TRBD1 (5 bases). Trimming took 3 bases from V and 0 from J, leaving 12 bases between them. The CDR3 sequence is 16 residues long. CDR1 is MDHEN, CDR2 SYDVKM, per germline.

V usage is TRBV19 and J usage is TRBJ1-2; D is perhaps TRBD1 (5 bases). With 5 bases removed from V and 3 bases from J, the gap between germline ends came to 13 bases. The CDR3 consists of 14 residues. Germline-derived CDR1 and CDR2 are LNHDA and SQIVND (reference sequence). In DNA, the CDR3 is TGTGCCAGTAGTTCTGCGGGGGGGGACTATGGCTACACCTTC. It translates to CASSSAGGDYGYTF.

J is TRBJ2-7 and V is TRBV30, with D possibly matching TRBD1 (6 bases). In germline, CDR1 is GTSNPN, CDR2 SVGIG (reference sequence). V was clipped by 3 bases and J by 6 bases, with 18 bases between them. This CDR3 has 14 amino acids. CDR3 DNA sequence: TGTGCCTGGAGGTCGGGCCAGGGGAGATTCGAGCAGTACTTC. It translates to CAWRSGQGRFEQYF.

This clone has more than one count but fewer than ten. J is TRBJ1-1 and V is TRBV7-3; 7 bases fit TRBD1. Per germline, CDR1 SGHTA and CDR2 FQGTGA. Losses at the gene ends were 5 bases for V and 11 bases for J; bases not matched to a gene: 11. This CDR3 contains 13 residues. The CDR3 is CASSPGGSGEAFF. CDR3 coding DNA: TGTGCCAGCAGCCCAGGGGGTTCCGGGGAGGCTTTCTTT.

The chain employs TRBV28 and TRBJ2-2; D perhaps matches TRBD2 (6 bases). Germline V gene sequence: CDR1 MDHEN, CDR2 SYDVKM. Trimming cost V 8 bases and J 1 base, with 11 bases left between them. This CDR3 has 14 residues. This CDR3 is CASQWGVNTGELFF. The CDR3, as DNA: TGTGCCAGCCAATGGGGGGTGAACACCGGGGAGCTGTTTTTT. Full variable domain (remainder filled in from reference TRBV28 and TRBJ2-2): DVKVTQSSRYLVKRTGEKVFLECVQDMDHENMFWYRQDPGLGLRLIYFSYDVKMKEKGDIPEGYSVSREKKERFSLILESASTNQTSMYLCASQWGVNTGELFFGEGSRLTVL.

The chain recombines TRBV28 with TRBJ2-7; TRBD2 matches 7 bases. Germline V gene lookup returns CDR1 MDHEN and CDR2 SYDVKM. The CDR3 loop spans 16 amino acids. V shed 8 bases, J shed 1 base, and the junction held 14 bases outside the gene matches. CDR3 DNA sequence: TGTGCCAGCCATGAAAGCGGGACGGGAAAGTCCTACGAGCAGTACTTC. Translation: CASHESGTGKSYEQYF.

The chain employs TRBV2 and TRBJ2-7; a weak D match, TRBD2 (6 bases). V dropped 4 bases and J dropped 6 bases, with 10 bases sitting between them. Germline CDR1 is SNHLY and CDR2 is FYNNEI. This CDR3 is 12 amino acids long. The CDR3: CASSGGVGEQYF. CDR3 bases: TGTGCCAGCAGTGGGGGGGTTGGCGAGCAGTACTTC.

The V and J genes are TRBV2 and TRBJ2-2; TRBD1 is a possible D gene (5 bases). CDR1 is SNHLY, CDR2 FYNNEI, per germline. V was clipped by 4 bases and J by 6 bases, with 12 bases between them. The length of the CDR3 is 14 residues. CDR3 coding DNA: TGTGCCAGCAGTGGGCAGGGAAGGGCCGGGGAGCTGTTTTTT. Translated: CASSGQGRAGELFF.

This rearrangement joins TRBV6-1 to TRBJ2-5; D is unresolved. The CDR3 loop spans 14 amino acids. Trimming removed 6 bases from V and 1 base from J, with 12 bases in between. CDR1 MNHNS and CDR2 SASEGT come from the germline V gene. In nucleotides, the CDR3 is TGTGCCAGCAGAGGTCGCCGATTCCAAGAGACCCAGTACTTC. It encodes CASRGRRFQETQYF.